These 9 T cell receptor beta chains came from one sample sequenced in a study of blood T cell repertoires in COVID-19. Profiling relied on immunoSEQ multiplex PCR, and the TCRdb table lists in-frame clones only, not all of them. Altogether 250,000 to 350,000 clones are present, roughly 86% being singletons, with the ten largest covering about 2.2%. The source material was peripheral blood. The receptor set was obtained from a woman aged 25 to 39 who had recovered from COVID-19.

The rearrangement joins TRBV7-3 to TRBJ2-5; 8 bases agree with TRBD2. The V gene's germline CDR1 is SGHTA and CDR2 FQGTGA. The trim removed 5 bases at V and 4 bases at J, leaving 6 bases unmatched. This CDR3 has 14 amino acids. CDR3 protein: CASSPGLARETQYF. The CDR3 coding sequence is TGTGCCAGCAGCCCCGGACTAGCTCGAGAGACCCAGTACTTC. The whole variable domain, remainder taken from reference TRBV7-3 and TRBJ2-5, is GAGVSQTPSNKVTEKGKYVELRCDPISGHTALYWYRQSLGQGPEFLIYFQGTGAADDSGLPNDRFFAVRPEGSVSTLKIQRTERGDSAVYLCASSPGLARETQYFGPGTRLLVL.

The chain recombines TRBV28 with TRBJ2-2; the match to TRBD1 covers 9 bases. The CDR3 runs 19 residues. The V segment lost 5 bases and the J segment 1 base; nucleotides outside the gene matches: 14. From germline, CDR1 is MDHEN and CDR2 SYDVKM. CDR3 amino acids: CASSHPRQGVLLNTGELFF. CDR3 nucleotides: TGTGCCAGCAGTCACCCGAGACAGGGGGTACTCCTGAACACCGGGGAGCTGTTTTTT.

This rearrangement joins TRBV9 to TRBJ2-1; D is unresolved. With 0 bases removed from V and 6 bases from J, the gap between germline ends came to 7 bases. CDR1 is SGDLS and CDR2 is YYNGEE in the germline V gene. The CDR3 extends over 13 amino acids. The CDR3, as DNA: TGTGCCAGCAGCGTAGGGCCATCCAATGAGCAGTTCTTC. It encodes CASSVGPSNEQFF.

This clone has only a few counts. The chain joins TRBV19 to TRBJ1-1, with D possibly matching TRBD1 (5 bases). This CDR3 spans 14 amino acids. The V gene lost 7 bases and the J gene lost 4 bases, with 16 bases spanning the gap. Germline CDR1 is LNHDA and CDR2 is SQIVND (reference sequence). The CDR3: CASTLLGLGTEAFF. DNA for the CDR3: TGTGCCAGTACCCTCTTGGGGCTAGGCACTGAAGCTTTCTTT. Full variable domain (rest looked up from reference TRBV19 and TRBJ1-1): DGGITQSPKYLFRKEGQNVTLSCEQNLNHDAMYWYRQDPGQGLRLIYYSQIVNDFQKGDIAEGYSVSREKKESFPLTVTSAQKNPTAFYLCASTLLGLGTEAFFGQGTRLTVV.

This chain joins TRBV6-2 or TRBV6-3 and TRBJ2-1, with TRBD2 matching over 7 bases. The CDR3 runs to 17 residues. With 2 bases clipped from V and 7 bases from J, the junction kept 14 bases outside the gene matches. Germline CDR1 reads MNHEY; CDR2 reads SVGEGT. DNA for the CDR3: TGTGCCAGCAGTTACGTCCGTGGGGAGGGCCGGAGAAATGAGCAGTTCTTC. Translation: CASSYVRGEGRRNEQFF.

This clone turned up a few times. The gene calls are TRBV2 and TRBJ2-7; a possible D gene is TRBD2 (6 bases). CDR3 length: 15 residues. Germline CDR1 reads SNHLY; CDR2 reads FYNNEI. V was cut by 7 bases and J by 2 bases, with 18 bases left in between. The CDR3 DNA follows: TGTGCCAGCATGGAGGGTGTTACACAAGCCTACGAGCAGTACTTC. Amino acids: CASMEGVTQAYEQYF.

The V gene is TRBV11-3, the J gene TRBJ2-3; the D is unclear. V gave up 2 bases and J gave up 5 bases, with 14 bases separating them. The CDR3 totals 15 residues. Germline values: CDR1 SGHNT, CDR2 YENEEA. The CDR3 DNA is TGTGCCAGCAGCTTATCCAGGAACCTAAGAGATACGCAGTATTTT. This encodes CASSLSRNLRDTQYF.

This clone was found a few times. This chain connects TRBV3-1 (or the pseudogene TRBV3-2) to TRBJ2-2; 8 bases agree with TRBD2. Unmatched junction bases numbered 9, after V lost 4 bases and J lost 5 bases. The CDR3 runs 16 residues. Germline V gives CDR1 LGHDT, CDR2 YNNKEL (reference sequence). CDR3 amino acids: CASSRFSGGPTGELFF. CDR3 nucleotides: TGTGCCAGCAGCCGATTTTCGGGGGGGCCTACCGGGGAGCTGTTTTTT.

The chain links TRBV5-1 to TRBJ2-3, with 7 positions matching TRBD1. V was pared by 4 bases and J by 4 bases, with 3 bases of the junction left unmatched. CDR1 is SGHRS, CDR2 YFSETQ, per germline. This CDR3 comprises 13 residues. This chain's CDR3 is CASSLQGSDTQYF. CDR3 coding DNA: TGCGCCAGCAGCCTACAGGGGTCAGATACGCAGTATTTT.